Each of the 25 T cell receptor beta chains below was sequenced from the same sample in a study of blood T cell repertoires in COVID-19. TCRdb's table, derived via immunoSEQ multiplex PCR, lists solely in-frame clones and lacks some. Found here are some 200,000 clones, around three quarters of them singletons; the top ten hold roughly 7%. Sequences were obtained from peripheral blood. These receptors were collected from a woman in her 70s with acute or convalescent COVID-19.

The gene calls are TRBV3-1 (or the pseudogene TRBV3-2) and TRBJ2-1, with 10 bases matching TRBD2. The V and J ends lost 4 bases and 10 bases, in that order; junction bases with no gene match: 10. Per germline, CDR1 LGHDT and CDR2 YNNKEL (reference sequence). This CDR3 spans 15 amino acids. The CDR3 is CASSLWESAGGEQFF. CDR3 sequence (DNA): TGTGCCAGCAGCCTGTGGGAATCAGCGGGGGGGGAGCAGTTCTTC.

V usage is TRBV30 and J usage is TRBJ2-6; tentative D call: TRBD1 (6 bases). Germline CDR1 GTSNPN, CDR2 SVGIG (reference sequence). This CDR3 comprises 14 residues. V gave up 7 bases and J gave up 2 bases, with 12 bases separating them. The CDR3 loop reads CASSRGTGANVLTF. As DNA, the CDR3 is TGTGCCTCTTCAAGGGGGACTGGGGCCAACGTCCTGACTTTC.

Many counts were recorded for this clone. The gene calls are TRBV7-8 and TRBJ2-5; 8 bases align to TRBD2. V lost 2 bases to trimming and J lost 5 bases; unmatched junction nucleotides: 4. The CDR3 length is 14 residues. Germline V gene lookup returns CDR1 SGHVS and CDR2 FQNEAQ. DNA of the CDR3: TGTGCCAGCAGCTTATTGGCTAGCGGGGAGACCCAGTACTTC. Translated: CASSLLASGETQYF.

This clone has a handful of counts. The chain combines TRBV13 with TRBJ1-2; D unclear. V was cut by 5 bases and J by 4 bases, with 17 bases left in between. CDR1 PRHDT and CDR2 FYEKMQ come from the germline V gene (reference sequence). This CDR3 is built from 15 residues. In nucleotides, the CDR3 is TGTGCCAGCAGCCCCATCGAGTATACCCCCTATGGCTACACCTTC. Amino acids: CASSPIEYTPYGYTF.

The chain uses TRBV3-1 (or the pseudogene TRBV3-2) and TRBJ1-6; D is perhaps TRBD1 (5 bases). The CDR3 contains 15 residues. Trimming pared 1 base from V and 7 bases from J, leaving 11 bases between. Per germline, CDR1 LGHDT and CDR2 YNNKEL (reference sequence). The CDR3 nucleotides are TGTGCCAGCAGCCAAGCGTCAGGGTCAAATTCACCCCTCCACTTT. Residues: CASSQASGSNSPLHF.

This clone was observed once. CDR3 DNA sequence: TGTGCCAGCAGTAAGACAGGGGACCCTGGCTACACCTTC. Its protein is CASSKTGDPGYTF. The chain employs TRBV6-5 and TRBJ1-2; TRBD1 agrees at 8 bases. CDR1 MNHEY and CDR2 SVGAGI come from the germline V gene. Unmatched junction bases numbered 6, after V lost 5 bases and J lost 7 bases. This CDR3 contains 13 residues.

The chain recombines TRBV5-1 with TRBJ1-1, with D unclear. The CDR3 spans 15 residues. V lost 0 bases and J lost 1, with 10 bases in between. Looked up from germline, CDR1 is SGHRS and CDR2 is YFSETQ. The CDR3 region is CASSLEGRGNTEAFF. The CDR3 DNA follows: TGCGCCAGCAGCTTGGAAGGTCGGGGGAACACTGAAGCTTTCTTT.

This chain links TRBV6-4 with TRBJ2-1; D ambiguous. There are 17 residues in the CDR3. Germline V gene sequence: CDR1 MRHNA, CDR2 SNTAGT. Trimming left V 3 bases short and J 2 bases short, with 17 bases between. The CDR3 DNA is TGTGCCAGCAGTGAACGACCGGGTAGTAGTGCCTACAATGAGCAGTTCTTC. It is translated as CASSERPGSSAYNEQFF.

The chain uses TRBV7-6 and TRBJ2-2; 10 nucleotides line up with TRBD2. V lost 1 base and J lost 1; bases outside the gene matches: 6. This CDR3 is 18 amino acids long. CDR1 is SGHVS, CDR2 FNYEAQ, per germline. The CDR3 DNA follows: TGTGCCAGCAGCTTAGGCGCATTAGCGGGGGGGAACACCGGGGAGCTGTTTTTT. Translated, it gives CASSLGALAGGNTGELFF. The variable domain in full, completed from reference TRBV7-6 and TRBJ2-2, reads GAGVSQSPRYKVTKRGQDVALRCDPISGHVSLYWYRQALGQGPEFLTYFNYEAQQDKSGLPNDRFSAERPEGSISTLTIQRTEQRDSAMYRCASSLGALAGGNTGELFFGEGSRLTVL.

This sequence joins TRBV24-1 and TRBJ2-2; D may be TRBD1 (5 bases). This CDR3 spans 15 amino acids. Germline V gives CDR1 KGHDR, CDR2 SFDVKD. Trimming pared 1 base from V and 11 bases from J, leaving 16 bases between. CDR3 in amino acids: CATSDLLQGRGELFF. The DNA of the CDR3 is TGTGCCACCAGTGATTTATTGCAGGGCAGAGGAGAGCTGTTTTTT.

This chain joins TRBV19 and TRBJ1-5; TRBD1 is a possible D gene (5 bases). Germline CDR1 LNHDA, CDR2 SQIVND (reference sequence). With 8 bases removed from V and 0 bases from J, the gap between germline ends came to 11 bases. The CDR3 totals 14 residues. In nucleotides, the CDR3 is TGTGCCAGTTTAGACAGCTATAGCAATCAGCCCCAGCATTTT. As protein: CASLDSYSNQPQHF.

The gene calls are TRBV5-1 and TRBJ1-2; 7 bases line up with TRBD1. The V segment lost 3 bases and the J segment 6 bases; nucleotides outside the gene matches: 11. Germline assignment: CDR1 SGHRS and CDR2 YFSETQ. This CDR3 comprises 15 residues. For the CDR3, the DNA is TGCGCCAGCAGCTCGACTCACCCCGGGACAGATGGCTACACCTTC. Its protein is CASSSTHPGTDGYTF.

This clone was detected only once. J is TRBJ2-7 and V is TRBV16, with a weak D call TRBD1 (7 bases). V shed 0 bases and J shed 7 bases, with 10 bases lying between them. The germline V gene has CDR1 KGHSY and CDR2 FQNENV. This CDR3 is built from 13 residues. This CDR3 reads CASSQSQGGEQYF. The CDR3 DNA reads as TGTGCCAGCAGCCAATCCCAGGGGGGTGAGCAGTACTTC.

V is TRBV30 and J is TRBJ1-2, with TRBD1 as a possible D gene (6 bases). The CDR3 length is 12 residues. Between the trimmed V and J ends, which lost 6 bases and 8 bases, there was a span of 16 bases. CDR1 and CDR2 from the germline V gene are GTSNPN and SVGIG (reference sequence). Here the CDR3 reads CACTRGWRGYTF. DNA of the CDR3: TGTGCCTGTACTAGGGGGTGGCGGGGCTACACCTTC.

This sequence joins TRBV6-5 and TRBJ2-2; D gene ambiguous. CDR1 and CDR2 from the germline V gene are MNHEY and SVGAGI. Trimming took off 5 bases at V and 4 bases at J, with 11 bases between the two ends. CDR3 length equals 14 residues. For the CDR3, the DNA is TGTGCCAGCAGTCCGATTGCCAGCACCGGGGAGCTGTTTTTT. Translation gives CASSPIASTGELFF.

The chain carries TRBV19 and TRBJ1-1; the D gene is possibly TRBD1 (6 bases). V lost 7 bases, J lost 2 bases, and 11 bases lay in between. CDR3 size: 13 residues. CDR1 is LNHDA, CDR2 SQIVND, per germline (reference sequence). The CDR3: CASTIQGNTEAFF. As DNA, the CDR3 is TGTGCCAGTACAATACAGGGAAACACTGAAGCTTTCTTT.

This clone was observed a single time. V usage is TRBV7-2 and J usage is TRBJ2-2; D is perhaps TRBD2 (7 bases). The V end lost 2 bases, the J end lost 7 bases, and 23 bases lay between the germline ends. The CDR3 totals 18 residues. CDR1 is SGHTA and CDR2 is FQGNSA in the germline V gene. The CDR3 spells CASSLLGRGQSMGGELFF. CDR3 nucleotide sequence: TGTGCCAGCAGCTTACTGGGGCGGGGGCAAAGCATGGGCGGGGAGCTGTTTTTT.

As for this clone: This may come from a read error, since a much larger clone is one base off. This rearrangement joins TRBV5-6 to TRBJ2-5; D remains ambiguous. The CDR3 sequence is 12 residues long. CDR1 SGHDT and CDR2 YYEEEE come from the germline V gene. The CDR3 here is CASSLVQEAQYF. CDR3 bases: TGTGCCAGCAGCCTCGTCCAAGAGGCCCAGTACTTC. Combining the CDR3 with reference TRBV5-6 and TRBJ2-5 gives the whole variable domain DAGVTQSPTHLIKTRGQQVTLRCSPKSGHDTVSWYQQALGQGPQFIFQYYEEEERQRGNFPDRFSGHQFPNYSSELNVNALLLGDSALYLCASSLVQEAQYFGPGTRLLVL.

The rearrangement links TRBV18 to TRBJ2-5; 7 positions match TRBD1. Trimming removed 6 bases from V and 2 bases from J; junction bases left unmatched: 9. Germline loops: CDR1 KGHSH, CDR2 LQKENI. The CDR3 extends over 15 amino acids. Written as DNA, the CDR3 is TGTGCCAGCTCGCCGGGACAGCACCTACAAGAGACCCAGTACTTC. As protein: CASSPGQHLQETQYF.

The chain uses TRBV2 and TRBJ1-2; TRBD1 agrees at 9 bases. Germline V gene lookup returns CDR1 SNHLY and CDR2 FYNNEI. The CDR3 covers 14 residues. V gave up 5 bases and J gave up 5 bases; unmatched junction bases: 6. The CDR3 nucleotides read TGTGCCAGCAGTCAAACAGGGGGCGGGTATGGCTACACCTTC. This codes for CASSQTGGGYGYTF.

The gene calls are TRBV6-5 and TRBJ2-7; 11 bases match TRBD1. Trimming at V came to 6 bases and at J to 4 bases, leaving 2 bases not matched to a gene. CDR3 length: 13 residues. Germline CDR1 MNHEY, CDR2 SVGAGI. The CDR3 region has the DNA TGTGCCAGCAGGGGACAGGGGGTATACGAGCAGTACTTC. It is translated as CASRGQGVYEQYF.

V and J are TRBV6-5 and TRBJ1-2, with TRBD1 matching over 7 bases. After removal of 5 bases from V and 6 bases from J, the junction contained 9 bases not matched to a gene. The length of the CDR3 is 14 residues. CDR1 and CDR2 (germline): MNHEY, SVGAGI. The CDR3 region is CASSQYRGRDGYTF. CDR3 coding DNA: TGTGCCAGCAGTCAATACAGGGGACGGGATGGCTACACCTTC.

CDR3 DNA: TGTGCCAGCAGTGAAGCAGCGAGTGTAGCTAATTCACCCCTCCACTTT. Amino acid sequence: CASSEAASVANSPLHF. The rearrangement uses TRBV2 and TRBJ1-6; D is ambiguous. Trimming cost V 0 bases and J 6 bases, with 12 bases left between them. This CDR3 is 16 amino acids long. Germline lookup yields CDR1 SNHLY and CDR2 FYNNEI.

This chain joins TRBV5-1 and TRBJ2-5; maybe TRBD1 (6 bases). V lost 0 bases and J 5 bases, leaving 14 bases between the germline ends. Germline V gives CDR1 SGHRS, CDR2 YFSETQ. The CDR3 runs 15 residues. CDR3 nucleotide sequence: TGCGCCAGCAGCTTGGGGGCCAGGGGCTCGGAGACCCAGTACTTC. Protein product: CASSLGARGSETQYF.

This clone was seen a few times. The rearrangement joins TRBV12-5 to TRBJ1-2; 9 nucleotides match TRBD1. Trimming took 3 bases from V and 4 from J; bases not matched to a gene: 3. The V gene's germline CDR1 is LGHNT and CDR2 FRNRAP. This CDR3 spans 14 amino acids. The CDR3 reads CASGLGTGSYGYTF. For the CDR3, the DNA is TGTGCTAGTGGTTTAGGGACAGGGTCCTATGGCTACACCTTC.